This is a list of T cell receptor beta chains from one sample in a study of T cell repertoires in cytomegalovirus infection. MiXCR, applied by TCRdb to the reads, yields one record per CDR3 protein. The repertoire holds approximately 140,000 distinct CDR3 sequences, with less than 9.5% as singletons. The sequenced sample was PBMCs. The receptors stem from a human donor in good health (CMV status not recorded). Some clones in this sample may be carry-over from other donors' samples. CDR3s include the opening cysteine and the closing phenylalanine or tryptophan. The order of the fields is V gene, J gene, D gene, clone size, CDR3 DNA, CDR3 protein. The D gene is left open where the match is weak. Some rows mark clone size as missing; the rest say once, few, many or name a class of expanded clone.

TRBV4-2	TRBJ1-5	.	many	TGTGCCAGCAGCCAAGGCGGGGGGGATCAGCCCCAGCATTTT	CASSQGGGDQPQHF
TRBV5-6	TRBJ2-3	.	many	TGTGCCAGCAGCACGTTTCAGGCTTCAGATACGCAGTATTTT	CASSTFQASDTQYF
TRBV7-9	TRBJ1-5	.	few	TGTGCCAGCAGCTTAGATACCCAGCCCCAGCATTTT	CASSLDTQPQHF
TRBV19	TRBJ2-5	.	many	TGTGCCAGTGGGGACGGGCTAACGGAGACCCAGTACTTC	CASGDGLTETQYF
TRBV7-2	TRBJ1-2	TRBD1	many	TGTGCCAGCAGCCCCGGGGACAGGGGCTATGGCTACACCTTC	CASSPGDRGYGYTF
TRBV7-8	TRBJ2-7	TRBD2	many	TGTGCCAGCAGTACTAGCGGGGGGGCCAACGAGCAGTACTTC	CASSTSGGANEQYF
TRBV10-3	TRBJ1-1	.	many	TGTGCCATCAGCCCCAGGGCCGGGGACACTGAAGCTTTCTTT	CAISPRAGDTEAFF
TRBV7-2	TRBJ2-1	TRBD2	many	TGTGCCAGCAGCTTAAAAGCGGGGGGGCCTCGGGAGCAGTTCTTC	CASSLKAGGPREQFF
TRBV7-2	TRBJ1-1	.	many	TGTGCCAGCAGCTTAGTAGGGTCCCGCACTGAAGCTTTCTTT	CASSLVGSRTEAFF
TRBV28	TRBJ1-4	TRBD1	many	TGTGCCAGCGGGACAGTGATTACAACTAATGAAAAACTGTTTTTT	CASGTVITTNEKLFF
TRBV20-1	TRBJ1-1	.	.	TGCAGTGCTCCCGGACTCTCGAACACTGAAGCTTTCTTT	CSAPGLSNTEAFF
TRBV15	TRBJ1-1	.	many	TGTGCCACCAGCAGAGATAGCGGGGGGGCCTCCACTGAAGCTTTCTTT	CATSRDSGGASTEAFF
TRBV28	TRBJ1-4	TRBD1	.	TGTGCCAGCAGAAGCCCGGGACAGGCAAATGAAAAACTGTTTTTT	CASRSPGQANEKLFF
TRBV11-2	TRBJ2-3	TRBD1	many	TGTGCCAGTTCCACAGACAGGGGTAGGACAGATACGCAGTATTTT	CASSTDRGRTDTQYF
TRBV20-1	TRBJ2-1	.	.	TGCAGTGCCCCCCAAGAGGCAGAGCAGTTCTTC	CSAPQEAEQFF
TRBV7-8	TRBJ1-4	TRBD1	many	TGTGCCAGCAGCAACAGGGGGTTTAATGAAAAACTGTTTTTT	CASSNRGFNEKLFF
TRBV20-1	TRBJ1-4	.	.	TGCAGTGTTGCGGACCGAAATAATGAAAAACTGTTTTTT	CSVADRNNEKLFF
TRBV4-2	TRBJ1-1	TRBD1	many	TGTGCCAGCAGCCAATTGGACAGGGTGGGAGCTTTCTTT	CASSQLDRVGAFF
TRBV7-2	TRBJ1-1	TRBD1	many	TGTGCCAGCAGCCAAGACAGGGCGTCTGAAGCTTTCTTT	CASSQDRASEAFF
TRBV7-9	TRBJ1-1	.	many	TGTGCCAGCAGTTACCTAGGCGGGGCTGAAGCTTTCTTT	CASSYLGGAEAFF
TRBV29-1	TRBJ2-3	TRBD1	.	TGCAGCGCACGGACAGGGGGCGGTCGGGATCCAGATACGCAGTATTTT	CSARTGGGRDPDTQYF
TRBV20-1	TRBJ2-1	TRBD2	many	TGCAGTGCTTCCTGGACTAGCGGGGATATCAATGAGCAGTTCTTC	CSASWTSGDINEQFF
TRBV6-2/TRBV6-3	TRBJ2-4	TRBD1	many	TGTGCCAGCGGACAGGGGATGAACATTCAGTACTTC	CASGQGMNIQYF
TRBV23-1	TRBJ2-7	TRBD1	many	TGCGCCAGCAGTCAAAAGGACAGGGGGTACACCTACGAGCAGTACTTC	CASSQKDRGYTYEQYF
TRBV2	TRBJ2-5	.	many	TGTGCCAGCAGTCCGGACGCAGGCGGAGAGACCCAGTACTTC	CASSPDAGGETQYF
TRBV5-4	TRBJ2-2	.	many	TGTGCCAGCAGCTTGTTCACCGGGGAGCTGTTTTTT	CASSLFTGELFF
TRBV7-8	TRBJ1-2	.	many	TGTGCCAGCAGCTTATACAGGAACTATGGCTACACCTTC	CASSLYRNYGYTF
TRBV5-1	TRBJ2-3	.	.	TGCGCCAGCAGCTTGCCCAAAGATACGCAGTATTTT	CASSLPKDTQYF